This TCR beta chain appears in the sequencing data of a study of CD8 T cells in ankylosing spondylitis. A remark on this clonotype: The antigen is not known.

The authors made TCR beta libraries by quantitative 5'-RACE with molecular barcodes. Each CDR3 protein gets one entry after TCRdb re-called the 5' RACE reads with MiXCR. The sample lists about 340,000 distinct CDR3 sequences; approximately 14% were seen once. The study's findings and limits: Disease-associated clones were reportedly significantly overrepresented in matched ankylosing spondylitis synovial fluid.

The CDR3 runs to 17 residues. Trimming shortened V by 0 bases and J by 0 bases, and 13 bases separated the two germline ends. Germline V gives CDR1 SGHRS, CDR2 YFSETQ. Material for sequencing was blood, either unsorted or a sorted T cell fraction (not recorded which). The genes are TRBV5-1 and TRBJ1-3; perhaps TRBD1 as D (5 bases). The sequence was collected from a male donor with ankylosing spondylitis or in good health (not recorded which). CDR3 coding DNA: TGCGCCAGCAGCTTGGGTCGGGGGATGAACTCTGGAAACACCATATATTTT. Protein product: CASSLGRGMNSGNTIYF.